This TCR beta chain is drawn from a study of beta chain features in type 1 diabetes. Study-wide background: On cell yields, gender and age, patients and healthy donors were similar.

Study-wide results and caveats: Sequencing from cDNA could over-represent high-TCR-expressing cells. Among all four CD4+ subsets, Type 1 diabetes patients had TCRB CDR3s that were moderately but significantly shorter. Patients and controls would be equally affected if PCR favored shorter templates. Any HLA effect on TCRB rearrangement was left unresolved by small sub-analyses.

About this clone: Its antigen is undetermined.

Expressed TCRB transcripts were sequenced because the entire RNA isolate underwent reverse transcription. Assay: immunoSEQ multiplex PCR; the TCRdb copy retains only in-frame clones and omits some. The sample shows more than 300,000 clones, roughly a tenth of them seen only once. Sequenced sample: central memory CD4+ T cells from blood. This clonotype originated in a man aged 30 to 45 with type 1 diabetes.

The CDR3 DNA sequence: TGTGCCAGCAGTTACTTGGCGGGTACTGAAGCTTTCTTT. It is translated as CASSYLAGTEAFF. This sequence joins TRBV6-6 and TRBJ1-1; D not resolved. The V and J ends lost 1 base and 5 bases respectively, with 8 bases between them. The CDR3 consists of 13 residues. CDR1 MNHNY and CDR2 SVGAGI come from the germline V gene (reference sequence).